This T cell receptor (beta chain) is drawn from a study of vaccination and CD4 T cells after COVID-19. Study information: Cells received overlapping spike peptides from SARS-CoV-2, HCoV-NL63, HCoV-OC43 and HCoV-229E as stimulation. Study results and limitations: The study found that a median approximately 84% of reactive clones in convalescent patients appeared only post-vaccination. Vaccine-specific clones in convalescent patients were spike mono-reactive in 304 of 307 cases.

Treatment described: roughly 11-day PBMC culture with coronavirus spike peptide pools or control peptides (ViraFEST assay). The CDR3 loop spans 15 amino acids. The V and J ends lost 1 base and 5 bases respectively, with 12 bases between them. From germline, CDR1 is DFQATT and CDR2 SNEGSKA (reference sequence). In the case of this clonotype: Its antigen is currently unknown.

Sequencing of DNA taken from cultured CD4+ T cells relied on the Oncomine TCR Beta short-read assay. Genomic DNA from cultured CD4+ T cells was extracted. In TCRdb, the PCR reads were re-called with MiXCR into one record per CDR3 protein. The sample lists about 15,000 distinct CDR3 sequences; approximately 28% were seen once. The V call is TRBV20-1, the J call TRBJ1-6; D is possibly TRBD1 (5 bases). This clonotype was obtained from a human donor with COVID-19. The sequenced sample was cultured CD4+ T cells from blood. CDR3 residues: CSARGGRGDNSPLHF. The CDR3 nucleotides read TGCAGTGCTAGAGGAGGACGGGGCGATAATTCACCCCTCCACTTT.